This T cell receptor beta chain was captured in a study of tumor-infiltrating lymphocytes in primary liver carcinoma. Whole-study results and caveats: Appearing in all five tumor regions was true of only about 7.5-25% of top clones.

With a constant-region primer, TCR beta cDNA was made from around 530 ng of total RNA. Nested multiplex PCR, run for three rounds with slightly modified ARM-PCR, yielded TCR beta libraries. Each CDR3 protein gets one entry after TCRdb re-called the multiplex PCR reads with MiXCR. The table lists approximately 120,000 distinct CDR3 sequences, 50% to 80% of them singletons, with around 8.4% in the top ten. Notes on this clonotype: Its antigen is currently unknown. A junction boundary mismatches the germline segment, possibly from a read error.

Starting material for RNA and DNA co-extraction consisted of about 17-31 mg of unsorted bulk tissue. Patients carried chronic HBV infection without prior treatment. This sequence was found in an older woman with primary liver carcinoma and hepatitis B virus infection. Sequenced material: liver tumor tissue from sampling region 3. Indicated subset: tumor region T3, left-lateral pole.

In nucleotides, the CDR3 is TGTGCCGGCAGCTTACGACTGGTACGCCAAGAGACTCAGTACTTC. This codes for CAGSLRLVRQETQYF. The chain employs TRBV11-2 and TRBJ2-5; D ambiguous. The CDR3 is 15 amino acids. Germline V gives CDR1 SGHAT, CDR2 FQNNGV.